This T cell receptor beta chain was observed in a study of a mutant IDH1 vaccine in newly diagnosed glioma. Time point given: baseline, week 1 (first vaccination visit). Treatment: pre-vaccination baseline after standard-of-care therapy. Newly diagnosed WHO grade 3 or 4 IDH1-mutant, ATRX-lost astrocytomas were identified in the donors. The assay was immunoSEQ multiplex PCR, and TCRdb's table has in-frame clones only and misses some. The sample consists of about 98,000 clones, roughly 90% of them appearing once. The CDR3 spans 15 residues. In germline, CDR1 is SGHNT, CDR2 YYREEE (reference sequence). Trimming removed 0 bases at V and 4 bases at J, with 14 bases between.

The rearrangement links TRBV5-4 to TRBJ2-7; D gene uncertain. The sequenced sample was PBMCs, obtained from a glioma patient treated with radiotherapy, temozolomide or both. The receptor's source is a woman aged 50 to 60 with glioma. The CDR3 region has the DNA TGTGCCAGCAGCTTGGCCCCACCAGCCCATTACGAGCAGTACTTC. Translated: CASSLAPPAHYEQYF.